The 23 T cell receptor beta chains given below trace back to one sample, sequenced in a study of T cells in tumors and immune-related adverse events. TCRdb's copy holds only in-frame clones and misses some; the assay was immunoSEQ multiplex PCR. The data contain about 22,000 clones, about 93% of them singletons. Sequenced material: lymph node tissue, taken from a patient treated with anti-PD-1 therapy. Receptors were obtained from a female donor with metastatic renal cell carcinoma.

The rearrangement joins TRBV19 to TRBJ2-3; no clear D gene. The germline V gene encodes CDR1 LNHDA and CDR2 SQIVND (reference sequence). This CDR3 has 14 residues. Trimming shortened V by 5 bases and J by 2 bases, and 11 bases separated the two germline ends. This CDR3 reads CASSQVRYTDTQYF. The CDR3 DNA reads TGTGCCAGTAGTCAAGTTCGGTACACAGATACGCAGTATTTT.

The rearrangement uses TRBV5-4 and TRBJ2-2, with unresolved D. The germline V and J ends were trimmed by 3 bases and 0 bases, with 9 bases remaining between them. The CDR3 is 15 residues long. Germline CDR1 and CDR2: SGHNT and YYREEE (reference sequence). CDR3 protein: CASSYDPTNTGELFF. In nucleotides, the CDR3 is TGTGCCAGCAGCTACGACCCGACGAACACCGGGGAGCTGTTTTTT. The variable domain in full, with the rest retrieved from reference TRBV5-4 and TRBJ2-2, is ETGVTQSPTHLIKTRGQQVTLRCSSQSGHNTVSWYQQALGQGPQFIFQYYREEENGRGNFPPRFSGLQFPNYSSELNVNALELDDSALYLCASSYDPTNTGELFFGEGSRLTVL.

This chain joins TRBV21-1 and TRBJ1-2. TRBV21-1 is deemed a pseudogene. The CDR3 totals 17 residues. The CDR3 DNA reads TGTGCCAGCAGTCCCAAAGTGGGGGGAGAGTCTAACTATGGCTACACCTTC. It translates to CASSPKVGGESNYGYTF.

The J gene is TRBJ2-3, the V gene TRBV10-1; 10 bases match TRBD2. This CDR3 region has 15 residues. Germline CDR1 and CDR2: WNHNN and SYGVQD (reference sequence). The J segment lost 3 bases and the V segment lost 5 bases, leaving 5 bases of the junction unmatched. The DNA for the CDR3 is TGCGCCAGCAGTCTAGCGGGAGAAGGTACAGATACGCAGTATTTT. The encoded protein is CASSLAGEGTDTQYF.

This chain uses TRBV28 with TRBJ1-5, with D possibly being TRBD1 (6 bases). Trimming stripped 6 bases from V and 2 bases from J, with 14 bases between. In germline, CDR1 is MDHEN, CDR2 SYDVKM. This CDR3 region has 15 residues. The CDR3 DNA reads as TGTGCCAGCAGGCCCCACAGGGTCCGCAATCAGCCCCAGCATTTT. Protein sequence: CASRPHRVRNQPQHF. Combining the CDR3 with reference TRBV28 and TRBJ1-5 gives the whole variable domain DVKVTQSSRYLVKRTGEKVFLECVQDMDHENMFWYRQDPGLGLRLIYFSYDVKMKEKGDIPEGYSVSREKKERFSLILESASTNQTSMYLCASRPHRVRNQPQHFGDGTRLSIL.

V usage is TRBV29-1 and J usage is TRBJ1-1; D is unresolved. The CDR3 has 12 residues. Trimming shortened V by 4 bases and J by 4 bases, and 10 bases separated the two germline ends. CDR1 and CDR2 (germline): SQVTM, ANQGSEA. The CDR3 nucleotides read TGCAGCGTTGTGGCTCCTCTCACTGAAGCTTTCTTT. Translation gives CSVVAPLTEAFF.

The CDR3, as DNA: TGTGCCAGCAGCGAAGAAGGGGGACCGGCTTTCTATGGCTACACCTTC. Encoded protein: CASSEEGGPAFYGYTF. This sequence joins TRBV16 and TRBJ1-2; D perhaps matches TRBD1 (6 bases). V lost 5 bases and J lost 4, with 20 bases in between. Germline CDR1 reads KGHSY; CDR2 reads FQNENV. The CDR3 loop spans 16 amino acids.

Written as DNA, the CDR3 is TGCGCCAGCAGTCAATCGTCCCGGGACAGCAATCAGCCCCAGCATTTT. Encoded protein: CASSQSSRDSNQPQHF. The rearrangement links TRBV23-1 to TRBJ1-5, with D tentatively TRBD1 (5 bases). TRBV23-1 is an open reading frame whose function is uncertain. Trimming removed 0 bases at V and 1 base at J, with 10 bases between. The CDR3 extends over 16 amino acids.

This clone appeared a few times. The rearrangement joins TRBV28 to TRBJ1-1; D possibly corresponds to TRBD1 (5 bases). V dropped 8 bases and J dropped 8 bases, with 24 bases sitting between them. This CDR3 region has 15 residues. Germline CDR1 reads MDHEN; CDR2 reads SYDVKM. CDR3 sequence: CASRPGTLFIPEAFF. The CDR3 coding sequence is TGTGCCAGCCGTCCGGGGACCCTATTTATCCCCGAAGCTTTCTTT.

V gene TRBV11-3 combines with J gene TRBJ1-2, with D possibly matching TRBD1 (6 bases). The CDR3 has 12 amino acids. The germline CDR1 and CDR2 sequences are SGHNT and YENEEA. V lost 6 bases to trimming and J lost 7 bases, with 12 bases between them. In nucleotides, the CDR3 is TGTGCCAGCAGGGCGACAGGAGCTGGCTACACCTTC. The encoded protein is CASRATGAGYTF.

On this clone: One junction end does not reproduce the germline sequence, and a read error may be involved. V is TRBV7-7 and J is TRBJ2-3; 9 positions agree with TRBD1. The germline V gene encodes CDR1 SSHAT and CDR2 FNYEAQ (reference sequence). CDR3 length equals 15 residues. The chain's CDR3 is CASSLPGQGRDTQYF. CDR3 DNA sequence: TGTGCTAGCAGCTTACCGGGACAGGGAAGAGATACGCAGTATTTT.

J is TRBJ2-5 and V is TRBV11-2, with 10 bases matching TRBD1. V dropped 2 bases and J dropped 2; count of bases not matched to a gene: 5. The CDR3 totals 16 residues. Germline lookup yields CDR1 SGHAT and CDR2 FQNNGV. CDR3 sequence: CASSLLPGQGQETQYF. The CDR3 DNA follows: TGTGCCAGCAGCTTACTCCCGGGACAGGGGCAAGAGACCCAGTACTTC.

The CDR3 reads CASSQGTYQETQYF. The CDR3 DNA is TGCGCCAGCAGCCAAGGGACATACCAAGAGACCCAGTACTTC. The J gene is TRBJ2-5, the V gene TRBV4-1; a possible D gene is TRBD1 (5 bases). The CDR3 is 14 residues long. Germline V lookup: CDR1 MGHRA, CDR2 YSYEKL. V was clipped by 1 base and J by 0 bases, with 6 bases between them.

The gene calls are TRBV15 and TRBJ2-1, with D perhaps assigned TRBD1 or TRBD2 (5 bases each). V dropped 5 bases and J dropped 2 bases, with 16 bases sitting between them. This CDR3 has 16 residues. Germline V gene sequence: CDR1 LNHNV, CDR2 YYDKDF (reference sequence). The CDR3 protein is CATSPQLQGPYNEQFF. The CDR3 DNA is TGTGCCACCAGCCCCCAGCTTCAGGGACCCTACAATGAGCAGTTCTTC.

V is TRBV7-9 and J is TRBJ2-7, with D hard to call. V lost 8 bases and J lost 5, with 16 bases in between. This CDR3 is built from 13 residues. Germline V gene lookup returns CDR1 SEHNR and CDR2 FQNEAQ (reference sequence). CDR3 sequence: CASLAGSRDEQYF. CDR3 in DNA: TGTGCCAGCCTTGCAGGCAGTAGGGACGAGCAGTACTTC.

The CDR3 spells CASSFGTLNTEAFF. CDR3 nucleotides: TGCGCCAGCAGCTTCGGGACCCTCAACACTGAAGCTTTCTTT. The rearrangement uses TRBV5-1 and TRBJ1-1; TRBD1 is a possible D gene (5 bases). The V end was cut by 2 bases, the J end by 2 bases, with 10 bases between. The CDR3 extends over 14 amino acids. Germline V gene data show CDR1 as SGHRS and CDR2 as YFSETQ.

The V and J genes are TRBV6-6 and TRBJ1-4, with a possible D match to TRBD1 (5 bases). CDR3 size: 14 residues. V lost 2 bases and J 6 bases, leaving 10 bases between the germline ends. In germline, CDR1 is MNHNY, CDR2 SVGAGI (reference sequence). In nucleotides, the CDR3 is TGTGCCAGCAGTTACGCCGGGGCGCATGAAAAACTGTTTTTT. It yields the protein CASSYAGAHEKLFF.

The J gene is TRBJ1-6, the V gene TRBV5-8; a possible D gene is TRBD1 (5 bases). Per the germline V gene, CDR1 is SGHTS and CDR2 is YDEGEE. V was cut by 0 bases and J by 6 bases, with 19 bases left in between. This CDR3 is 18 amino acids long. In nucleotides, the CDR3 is TGTGCCAGCAGCTTGGGGTTCACGGGGTTCGGGGGTAATTCACCCCTCCACTTT. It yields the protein CASSLGFTGFGGNSPLHF.

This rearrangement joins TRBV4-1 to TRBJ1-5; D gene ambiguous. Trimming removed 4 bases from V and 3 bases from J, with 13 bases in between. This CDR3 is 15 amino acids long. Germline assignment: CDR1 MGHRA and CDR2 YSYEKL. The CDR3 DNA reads TGCGCCAGCAGCCCATCTCAGGACCCCAATCAGCCCCAGCATTTT. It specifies CASSPSQDPNQPQHF.

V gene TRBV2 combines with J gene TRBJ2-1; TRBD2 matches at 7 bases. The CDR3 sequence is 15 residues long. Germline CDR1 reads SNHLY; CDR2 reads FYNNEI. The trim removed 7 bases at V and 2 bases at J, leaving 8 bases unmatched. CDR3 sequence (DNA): TGTGCCAGCAACCTAGCGGCGGAGCCCTACAATGAGCAGTTCTTC. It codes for CASNLAAEPYNEQFF.

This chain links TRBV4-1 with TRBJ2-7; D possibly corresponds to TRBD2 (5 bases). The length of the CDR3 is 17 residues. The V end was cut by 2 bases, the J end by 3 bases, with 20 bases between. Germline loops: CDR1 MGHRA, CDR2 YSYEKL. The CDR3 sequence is CASSQRPGMNLDYEQYF. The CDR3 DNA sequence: TGCGCCAGCAGCCAAAGACCGGGAATGAATCTCGACTACGAGCAGTACTTC.

The chain's CDR3 is CASSLEARTANTGELFF. The CDR3 DNA reads TGCGCCAGCAGCTTGGAAGCTAGGACAGCGAACACCGGGGAGCTGTTTTTT. The rearrangement joins TRBV5-1 to TRBJ2-2, with D tentatively TRBD1 (6 bases). The germline V gene encodes CDR1 SGHRS and CDR2 YFSETQ. This CDR3 comprises 17 residues. V dropped 0 bases and J dropped 0 bases, with 12 bases sitting between them.

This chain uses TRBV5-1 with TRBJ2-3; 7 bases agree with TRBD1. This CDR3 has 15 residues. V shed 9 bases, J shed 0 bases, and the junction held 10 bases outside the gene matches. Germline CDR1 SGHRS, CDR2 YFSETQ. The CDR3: CATQLWGQSTDTQYF. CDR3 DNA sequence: TGCGCCACCCAGCTTTGGGGACAGAGCACAGATACGCAGTATTTT.